The entry that follows covers one T cell receptor beta chain sequence. Antigen: not known. The data stem from a study of blood T cells in healthy people across ages. Points from the study as a whole: When set beside aged donors, long-lived donors presented more naive CD4+ cells and higher diversity.

Germline CDR1 and CDR2: SGHAT and FQNNGV. V lost 3 bases, J lost 2 bases, and 11 bases lay in between. The CDR3 is 14 residues long. Sample-barcoded 5' priming and a J-beta primer mix drove a second PCR of roughly 7 to 11 cycles. TCRdb re-analysed the 5' RACE reads in MiXCR, keeping a single row per CDR3 protein. The sample includes about 650,000 distinct CDR3 sequences, more than 45% of them seen just once. The source is a woman older than 75 in good health. The specimen sequenced was blood. This chain uses TRBV11-2 with TRBJ2-7; tentatively, D is TRBD1 (7 bases). DNA for the CDR3: TGTGCCAGCAGCTTCCCAGGGGGGCCCTACGAGCAGTACTTC. The encoded protein is CASSFPGGPYEQYF.